Presented here are 31 T cell receptor beta chains from one specimen sequenced in a study of T cell changes during pregnancy in multiple sclerosis. Data came from immunoSEQ multiplex PCR; TCRdb stores just in-frame clones and leaves some out. The table lists tens of thousands of clones, around 90% of them singletons. The sequencing used CD4+ T cells from peripheral blood mononuclear cells, collected in the first trimester of pregnancy. The source is a female donor with multiple sclerosis, enrolled in a pregnancy study.

Only a few counts were recorded for this clone. The rearrangement links TRBV5-5 to TRBJ1-2; no reliable D call. V was clipped by 0 bases and J by 5 bases, with 17 bases between them. Germline CDR1 SGHKS, CDR2 YYEKEE (reference sequence). The CDR3 contains 16 residues. CDR3: CASSLGQRVDRYGYTF. In nucleotides, the CDR3 is TGTGCCAGCAGCTTGGGGCAGAGGGTTGACCGATATGGCTACACCTTC.

This chain links TRBV29-1 with TRBJ2-7; TRBD2 agrees at 7 bases. J was trimmed by 0 bases and V by 5 bases; bases with no gene match: 13. CDR3 length: 16 residues. The V gene's germline CDR1 is SQVTM and CDR2 ANQGSEA. CDR3 residues: CSVTGDRAGYSYEQYF. The CDR3 coding sequence is TGCAGCGTTACCGGAGACCGAGCGGGGTACTCCTACGAGCAGTACTTC.

J is TRBJ1-5 and V is TRBV6-5; D uncertain. CDR1 and CDR2 from the germline V gene are MNHEY and SVGAGI. The CDR3 covers 15 residues. Trimming stripped 0 bases from V and 5 bases from J, with 11 bases between. CDR3 bases: TGTGCCAGCAGTTACTCGAGATCCGGGTATCAGCCCCAGCATTTT. Protein product: CASSYSRSGYQPQHF.

This clone occurred a few times. The V and J genes are TRBV6-5 and TRBJ1-6, with TRBD1 matching 7 bases. After removal of 0 bases from V and 7 bases from J, the junction contained 6 bases not matched to a gene. This CDR3 contains 16 residues. CDR1 and CDR2 (germline): MNHEY, SVGAGI. The CDR3: CASSYSPGQTNSPLHF. CDR3 nucleotides: TGTGCCAGCAGTTACTCCCCGGGACAGACCAATTCACCCCTCCACTTT.

This sequence joins TRBV4-1 and TRBJ2-5; 8 bases are shared with TRBD2. Trimming removed 2 bases from V and 1 base from J; junction bases left unmatched: 9. The CDR3 length is 17 residues. Per germline, CDR1 MGHRA and CDR2 YSYEKL. This chain's CDR3 is CASSQLKGTRAQETQYF. The CDR3, as DNA: TGCGCCAGCAGCCAACTTAAAGGGACTAGAGCCCAAGAGACCCAGTACTTC.

The J gene is TRBJ1-5, the V gene TRBV4-3; tentative D call: TRBD1 (5 bases). Deletions cut 1 base from V and 4 bases from J, with 11 bases between. The germline V gene encodes CDR1 LGHNA and CDR2 YSLEER. There are 15 residues in the CDR3. CDR3 protein: CASSQGKGANQPQHF. The CDR3 coding sequence is TGCGCCAGCAGCCAAGGGAAAGGGGCGAATCAGCCCCAGCATTTT.

The chain recombines TRBV6-1 with TRBJ2-3; 10 bases align to TRBD2. After removal of 1 base from V and 2 bases from J, the junction contained 12 bases not matched to a gene. The germline CDR1 and CDR2 sequences are MNHNS and SASEGT. The CDR3 runs to 19 residues. The CDR3 DNA reads TGTGCCAGCAGTGAAGTTACGACTAGCGGGTGGCTAAACACAGATACGCAGTATTTT. It yields the protein CASSEVTTSGWLNTDTQYF.

V and J are TRBV7-2 and TRBJ2-1; TRBD2 agrees at 11 bases. The CDR3 runs 16 residues. Germline CDR1 and CDR2: SGHTA and FQGNSA. The trim removed 5 bases at V and 4 bases at J, leaving 7 bases unmatched. The CDR3 DNA follows: TGTGCCAGCAGCCTTCGCGGGACTAGCGGATACAATGAGCAGTTCTTC. It specifies CASSLRGTSGYNEQFF. The complete variable domain, with remaining parts taken from reference TRBV7-2 and TRBJ2-1, reads GAGVSQSPSNKVTEKGKDVELRCDPISGHTALYWYRQSLGQGLEFLIYFQGNSAPDKSGLPSDRFSAERTGGSVSTLTIQRTQQEDSAVYLCASSLRGTSGYNEQFFGPGTRLTVL.

V gene TRBV29-1 combines with J gene TRBJ2-6; weak D call: TRBD1 (5 bases). The CDR3 spans 16 residues. The germline V gene encodes CDR1 SQVTM and CDR2 ANQGSEA. The V end was cut by 5 bases, the J end by 0 bases, with 14 bases between. CDR3: CSVSMTAYSGANVLTF. The CDR3 DNA sequence: TGCAGCGTTTCCATGACAGCATACTCTGGGGCCAACGTCCTGACTTTC.

This clone appeared a single time. The chain couples TRBV30 to TRBJ2-3; 8 positions agree with TRBD1. The CDR3 spans 14 residues. The germline V gene has CDR1 GTSNPN and CDR2 SVGIG (reference sequence). Losses at the gene ends were 6 bases for V and 0 bases for J; bases not matched to a gene: 5. The CDR3 loop is CACLDRGSTDTQYF. The CDR3 DNA follows: TGTGCCTGCCTTGACAGGGGTAGCACAGATACGCAGTATTTT. Based on the CDR3 plus reference TRBV30 and TRBJ2-3, the full variable domain is SQTIHQWPATLVQPVGSPLSLECTVEGTSNPNLYWYRQAAGRGLQLLFYSVGIGQISSEVPQNLSASRPQDRQFILSSKKLLLSDSGFYLCACLDRGSTDTQYFGPGTRLTVL.

The chain employs TRBV29-1 and TRBJ2-7; 8 bases map to TRBD2. Trimming cost V 5 bases and J 0 bases; bases outside gene matches: 3. The CDR3 loop spans 13 amino acids. CDR1 SQVTM and CDR2 ANQGSEA come from the germline V gene. DNA of the CDR3: TGCAGCGTTCAGGCGGGGGGCTCCTACGAGCAGTACTTC. It translates to CSVQAGGSYEQYF.

The CDR3 region is CASSAGQGTNQPQHF. CDR3 nucleotide sequence: TGTGCCAGCAGCGCAGGACAGGGGACCAATCAGCCCCAGCATTTT. The chain recombines TRBV9 with TRBJ1-5, with TRBD1 identical over 9 bases. CDR3 size: 15 residues. Unmatched junction bases numbered 4, after V lost 3 bases and J lost 3 bases. Germline-derived CDR1 and CDR2 are SGDLS and YYNGEE.

V gene TRBV9 combines with J gene TRBJ2-7; a possible D gene is TRBD2 (7 bases). The CDR3 runs to 14 residues. Germline assignment: CDR1 SGDLS and CDR2 YYNGEE. V dropped 4 bases and J dropped 5 bases, with 16 bases sitting between them. In DNA, the CDR3 is TGTGCCAGCAGCCCTCTGGGGGGGCTCGACGAGCAGTACTTC. This gives the protein CASSPLGGLDEQYF. Supplemented by reference TRBV9 and TRBJ2-7, the full variable domain reads DSGVTQTPKHLITATGQRVTLRCSPRSGDLSVYWYQQSLDQGLQFLIQYYNGEERAKGNILERFSAQQFPDLHSELNLSSLELGDSALYFCASSPLGGLDEQYFGPGTRLTVT.

This clone was found once. This chain joins TRBV5-1 and TRBJ2-5; 7 bases match TRBD1. CDR3 length: 14 residues. After removal of 3 bases from V and 5 bases from J, the junction contained 7 bases not matched to a gene. Germline V gene data show CDR1 as SGHRS and CDR2 as YFSETQ. DNA of the CDR3: TGCGCCAGCAGCTCGCAAGGGGGCGGGGAGACCCAGTACTTC. Translation gives CASSSQGGGETQYF.

The chain carries TRBV7-9 and TRBJ2-2; D not resolved. The ends were cut back, 1 base at V and 10 bases at J, with 19 bases in the middle. The CDR3 has 16 amino acids. Germline CDR1 is SEHNR and CDR2 is FQNEAQ (reference sequence). The CDR3 region is CASSLVGQPTGSELFF. The DNA for the CDR3 is TGTGCCAGCAGCTTAGTCGGCCAGCCCACCGGGTCGGAGCTGTTTTTT.

This clone was recorded once. The chain recombines TRBV27 with TRBJ2-3; possible D gene TRBD2, 7 bases. CDR1 is MNHEY and CDR2 is SMNVEV in the germline V gene (reference sequence). The CDR3 loop spans 16 amino acids. The ends were cut back, 2 bases at V and 5 bases at J, with 17 bases in the middle. The CDR3 DNA is TGTGCCAGCAGTTTAAGGGGGGGACGAGCGCGAGATACGCAGTATTTT. Its translation is CASSLRGGRARDTQYF.

The chain links TRBV11-3 to TRBJ2-1; D call uncertain. CDR1 and CDR2 from the germline V gene are SGHNT and YENEEA. The CDR3 extends over 13 amino acids. V lost 6 bases and J 2 bases, leaving 8 bases between the germline ends. CDR3 region: CASSQAAYNEQFF. The CDR3 DNA sequence: TGTGCCAGCAGTCAGGCTGCCTACAATGAGCAGTTCTTC.

This rearrangement joins TRBV11-2 to TRBJ2-7, with a tentative D call TRBD1 (5 bases). The germline CDR1 and CDR2 sequences are SGHAT and FQNNGV. CDR3 length: 14 amino acids. Between the trimmed V and J ends, which lost 6 bases and 4 bases, there was a span of 16 bases. CDR3 protein: CASRESRVWYEQYF. The CDR3 nucleotides are TGTGCCAGCAGGGAAAGCAGGGTTTGGTACGAGCAGTACTTC.

The chain combines TRBV11-1 with TRBJ2-5; 10 bases map to TRBD1. The CDR3 length is 16 residues. J was trimmed by 5 bases and V by 5 bases; bases with no gene match: 11. Germline V gives CDR1 SGHAT, CDR2 FQDESV (reference sequence). CDR3 nucleotides: TGTGCCAGCAGCAGCTCCGGGACAGGGGTGAAGGAGACCCAGTACTTC. It codes for CASSSSGTGVKETQYF.

CDR3 in DNA: TGTGCCAGCAGCTTGAGCCCCGATTCACCCCTCCACTTT. As protein: CASSLSPDSPLHF. The chain is built from TRBV7-3 and TRBJ1-6, with D hard to call. The CDR3 has 13 residues. V was cut by 3 bases and J by 8 bases, with 8 bases left in between. Germline V gene data show CDR1 as SGHTA and CDR2 as FQGTGA.

This clone was observed a few times. J is TRBJ2-7 and V is TRBV27, with TRBD2 identical over 9 bases. The J segment lost 7 bases and the V segment lost 5 bases, leaving 15 bases of the junction unmatched. In germline, CDR1 is MNHEY, CDR2 SMNVEV (reference sequence). This CDR3 comprises 16 residues. The CDR3 DNA reads TGTGCCAGCAGTCCAAGGGTAGGCGGGAGGGCCCAAGAGCAGTACTTC. It codes for CASSPRVGGRAQEQYF.

The chain has TRBV14 and TRBJ1-2; TRBD1 might be the D (5 bases). The CDR3 is made up of 12 amino acids. From germline, CDR1 is SGHDN and CDR2 FVKESK. V lost 1 base and J 7 bases, leaving 7 bases between the germline ends. CDR3 amino acids: CASSQAQGGYTF. CDR3 DNA: TGTGCCAGCAGCCAAGCCCAGGGTGGCTACACCTTC.

This sequence joins TRBV5-1 and TRBJ1-2; 8 bases map to TRBD1. After removal of 4 bases from V and 6 bases from J, the junction contained 8 bases not matched to a gene. CDR1 is SGHRS and CDR2 is YFSETQ in the germline V gene. The CDR3 is 14 amino acids. CDR3 coding DNA: TGCGCCAGCAGCCCCGGGACAGGTCAACATGGCTACACCTTC. It translates to CASSPGTGQHGYTF. The full variable domain, completed using reference TRBV5-1 and TRBJ1-2, is KAGVTQTPRYLIKTRGQQVTLSCSPISGHRSVSWYQQTPGQGLQFLFEYFSETQRNKGNFPGRFSGRQFSNSRSEMNVSTLELGDSALYLCASSPGTGQHGYTFGSGTRLTVV.

V and J are TRBV19 and TRBJ1-2; 8 nucleotides align to TRBD1. Germline V CDR1 and CDR2: LNHDA, SQIVND (reference sequence). The CDR3 sequence is 16 residues long. The trim removed 5 bases at V and 7 bases at J, leaving 15 bases unmatched. CDR3 bases: TGTGCCAGTAGTTCGGACAGGGCCCCCGTTCATAGTGGCTACACCTTC. It codes for CASSSDRAPVHSGYTF.

The rearrangement uses TRBV5-6 and TRBJ2-3, with 12 positions matching TRBD2. This CDR3 has 16 amino acids. CDR1 is SGHDT, CDR2 YYEEEE, per germline. The V gene end was trimmed by 2 bases and the J gene end by 5 bases; junction bases not matched to a gene: 6. The DNA for the CDR3 is TGTGCCAGCAGCTTCCTAGCGGGGGGGCTGGTAGATACGCAGTATTTT. Translated: CASSFLAGGLVDTQYF.

The chain uses TRBV5-1 and TRBJ2-7; 7 bases fit TRBD2. This CDR3 is built from 14 residues. Germline V gene sequence: CDR1 SGHRS, CDR2 YFSETQ. The ends lost 4 bases at V and 1 base at J; junction bases unmatched: 5. CDR3 DNA sequence: TGCGCCAGCAGCGAGAGCGGGGCTTCCTACGAGCAGTACTTC. Translating it yields CASSESGASYEQYF.

This chain connects TRBV5-6 to TRBJ2-3; 9 bases are a match to TRBD2. This CDR3 contains 16 residues. V was pared by 1 base and J by 2 bases, with 5 bases of the junction left unmatched. Germline CDR1 is SGHDT and CDR2 is YYEEEE. In DNA, the CDR3 is TGTGCCAGCAGCTTGTGGCTAGCGGGGATCACAGATACGCAGTATTTT. The encoded protein is CASSLWLAGITDTQYF.

The rearrangement joins TRBV19 to TRBJ2-2; D possibly corresponds to TRBD2 (6 bases). The CDR3 sequence is 14 residues long. Trimming took off 5 bases at V and 5 bases at J, with 12 bases between the two ends. The germline gives CDR1 LNHDA, CDR2 SQIVND (reference sequence). CDR3 sequence reads: CASSGWGETGELFF. In DNA, the CDR3 is TGTGCCAGTAGTGGTTGGGGGGAGACCGGGGAGCTGTTTTTT.

This clone appeared once. The rearrangement links TRBV18 to TRBJ2-7; unclear D gene. V lost 0 bases and J lost 6, with 9 bases in between. Looked up from germline, CDR1 is KGHSH and CDR2 is LQKENI. CDR3 length: 13 residues. CDR3 nucleotide sequence: TGTGCCAGCTCACCACCGTTCGTCGGCGAGCAGTACTTC. As protein: CASSPPFVGEQYF.

This chain links TRBV4-2 with TRBJ2-1; TRBD2 is a possible D gene (6 bases). The germline V and J ends were trimmed by 0 bases and 4 bases, with 16 bases remaining between them. Germline V lookup: CDR1 LGHNA, CDR2 YNFKEQ. CDR3 length equals 17 residues. CDR3 sequence: CASSQDGAGGIYNEQFF. In DNA form, the CDR3 reads TGTGCCAGCAGCCAAGATGGGGCGGGCGGGATATACAATGAGCAGTTCTTC.

The rearrangement joins TRBV7-2 to TRBJ2-3, with 12 positions matching TRBD2. Germline-derived CDR1 and CDR2 are SGHTA and FQGNSA. The CDR3 has 16 amino acids. V shed 0 bases and J 7 bases; nucleotides not matched to a gene: 5. The CDR3 loop is CASSLAGLAGLYTQYF. In DNA form, the CDR3 reads TGTGCCAGCAGCTTAGCCGGACTAGCGGGGTTGTATACGCAGTATTTT.